This passage covers 9 T cell receptor beta chains from one sample sequenced in a study of preoperative IRX-2 immunotherapy in early breast cancer. Documented treatment: preoperative locoregional IRX-2 cytokine immunotherapy. The method was immunoSEQ multiplex PCR; TCRdb's version includes in-frame clones alone and lacks a portion of them. Of 30,000 to 45,000 clones in the sample, 80% to 90% are singletons; the top ten hold around 1.5%. The sample consisted of lymph node tissue, taken after IRX-2 immunotherapy. These receptors came from a human donor with breast cancer.

In its sample, this clone was seen once. V and J are TRBV11-3 and TRBJ2-7, with D possibly matching TRBD2 (5 bases). The CDR3 is 15 amino acids. Per the germline V gene, CDR1 is SGHNT and CDR2 is YENEEA. V gave up 0 bases and J gave up 2 bases, with 11 bases separating them. DNA for the CDR3: TGTGCCAGCAGCTTAGAGCCGTTGAGGGCCTACGAGCAGTACTTC. This encodes CASSLEPLRAYEQYF.

This clone appeared a few times. The rearrangement joins TRBV11-3 to TRBJ1-2; 8 nucleotides line up with TRBD1. Germline loops: CDR1 SGHNT, CDR2 YENEEA. The CDR3 has 14 residues. Germline trimming cut 3 bases from V and 4 bases from J; bases unmatched to any gene: 4. The CDR3, as DNA: TGTGCCAGCAGCTTCACAGGGGGGGTCTATGGCTACACCTTC. This gives the protein CASSFTGGVYGYTF.

CDR3 bases: TGCGCCAGCAAGTGGGGGTTGGCTGCAGATACGCAGTATTTT. Translation gives CASKWGLAADTQYF. The rearrangement uses TRBV5-1 and TRBJ2-3; D is possibly TRBD1 or TRBD2 (5 bases each). The ends were cut back, 6 bases at V and 4 bases at J, with 15 bases in the middle. This CDR3 contains 14 residues. CDR1 is SGHRS, CDR2 YFSETQ, per germline.

The J gene is TRBJ1-1, the V gene TRBV29-1; the match to TRBD1 covers 8 bases. The CDR3 is 13 amino acids. Germline values: CDR1 SQVTM, CDR2 ANQGSEA. V dropped 4 bases and J dropped 4; count of bases not matched to a gene: 5. The CDR3 is CSVAQGVATEAFF. Here the CDR3 DNA reads TGCAGCGTTGCACAGGGGGTGGCCACTGAAGCTTTCTTT. The full variable domain, with the rest looked up from reference TRBV29-1 and TRBJ1-1, is SAVISQKPSRDICQRGTSLTIQCQVDSQVTMMFWYRQQPGQSLTLIATANQGSEATYESGFVIDKFPISRPNLTFSTLTVSNMSPEDSSIYLCSVAQGVATEAFFGQGTRLTVV.

The chain couples TRBV7-1 to TRBJ1-2; 7 nucleotides align to TRBD1. TRBV7-1 is treated as an ORF (open reading frame) with a function not yet certain. This CDR3 region has 14 residues. V was pared by 5 bases and J by 5 bases, with 8 bases of the junction left unmatched. CDR3 nucleotides: TGTGCCAGCAGCCAGGGACAGCTCGGGTATGGCTACACCTTC. It is translated as CASSQGQLGYGYTF.

This chain joins TRBV11-3 and TRBJ1-5; 7 nucleotides agree with TRBD1. Germline CDR1 reads SGHNT; CDR2 reads YENEEA. CDR3 length: 14 residues. Trimming cost V 5 bases and J 7 bases; bases outside gene matches: 8. As DNA, the CDR3 is TGTGCCAGCAGCGTTAGGGGGCTAGGCCAGCCCCAGCATTTT. Translation: CASSVRGLGQPQHF.

The count of this clone is one. The chain is built from TRBV11-3 and TRBJ1-2; 7 bases fit TRBD1. Trimming removed 0 bases from V and 4 bases from J; junction bases left unmatched: 8. CDR1 SGHNT and CDR2 YENEEA come from the germline V gene. The CDR3 length is 16 residues. The CDR3 region is CASSLEPRTGPYGYTF. Written as DNA, the CDR3 is TGTGCCAGCAGCTTAGAGCCCCGGACAGGCCCCTATGGCTACACCTTC. The whole variable domain, remainder taken from reference TRBV11-3 and TRBJ1-2, is EAGVVQSPRYKIIEKKQPVAFWCNPISGHNTLYWYLQNLGQGPELLIRYENEEAVDDSQLPKDRFSAERLKGVDSTLKIQPAELGDSAVYLCASSLEPRTGPYGYTFGSGTRLTVV.

The genes are TRBV28 and TRBJ1-1; 8 bases fit TRBD1. This CDR3 comprises 15 residues. The ends lost 7 bases at V and 8 bases at J; junction bases unmatched: 15. Germline CDR1 is MDHEN and CDR2 is SYDVKM. The CDR3 reads CASTQGGTGFAEAFF. The CDR3 DNA reads as TGTGCCAGCACTCAAGGGGGGACAGGATTCGCGGAAGCTTTCTTT.

The rearrangement joins TRBV11-3 to TRBJ2-3; D is tentatively TRBD1 or TRBD2 (6 bases each). Trimming removed 3 bases at V and 0 bases at J, with 10 bases between. The CDR3 spans 15 residues. CDR1 is SGHNT, CDR2 YENEEA, per germline. CDR3 region: CASSFSGASTDTQYF. CDR3 in DNA: TGTGCCAGCAGCTTCTCGGGGGCTAGCACAGATACGCAGTATTTT.